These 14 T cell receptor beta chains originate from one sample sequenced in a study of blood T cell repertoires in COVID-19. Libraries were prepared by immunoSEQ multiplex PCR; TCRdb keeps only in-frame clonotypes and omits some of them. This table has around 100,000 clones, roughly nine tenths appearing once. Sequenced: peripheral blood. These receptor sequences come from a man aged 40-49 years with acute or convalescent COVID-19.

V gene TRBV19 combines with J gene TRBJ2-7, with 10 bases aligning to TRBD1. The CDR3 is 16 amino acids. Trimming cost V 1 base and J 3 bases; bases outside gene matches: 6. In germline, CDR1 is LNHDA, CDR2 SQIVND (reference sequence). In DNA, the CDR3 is TGTGCCAGTAGTATAGGATCGGGGACAGGGGTCTACGAGCAGTACTTC. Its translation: CASSIGSGTGVYEQYF.

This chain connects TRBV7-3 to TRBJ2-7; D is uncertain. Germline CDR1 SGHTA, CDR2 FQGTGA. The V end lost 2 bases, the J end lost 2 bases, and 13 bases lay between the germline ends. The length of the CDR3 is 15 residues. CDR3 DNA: TGTGCCAGCAGCTTAGGAGCCGGCCTCACCTACGAGCAGTACTTC. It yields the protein CASSLGAGLTYEQYF.

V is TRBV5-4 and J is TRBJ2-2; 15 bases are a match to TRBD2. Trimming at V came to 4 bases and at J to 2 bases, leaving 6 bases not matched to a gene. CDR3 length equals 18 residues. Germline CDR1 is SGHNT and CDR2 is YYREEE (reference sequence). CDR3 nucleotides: TGTGCCAGCAGCGCCCGGACTAGCGGGGGGGTAAACACCGGGGAGCTGTTTTTT. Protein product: CASSARTSGGVNTGELFF.

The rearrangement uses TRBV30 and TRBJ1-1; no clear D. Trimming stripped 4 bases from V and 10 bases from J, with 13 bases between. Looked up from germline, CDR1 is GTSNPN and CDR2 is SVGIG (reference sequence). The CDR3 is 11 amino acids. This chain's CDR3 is CAWTPGSRAFF. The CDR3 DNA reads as TGTGCCTGGACCCCCGGGTCAAGAGCTTTCTTT.

Written as DNA, the CDR3 is TGTGCCAGCAGCTTATCCCAGGGCGAAGCTTTCTTT. Protein: CASSLSQGEAFF. The chain recombines TRBV11-3 with TRBJ1-1; a weak D match, TRBD1 (5 bases). Deletions cut 2 bases from V and 8 bases from J, with 9 bases between. The length of the CDR3 is 12 residues. Looked up from germline, CDR1 is SGHNT and CDR2 is YENEEA.

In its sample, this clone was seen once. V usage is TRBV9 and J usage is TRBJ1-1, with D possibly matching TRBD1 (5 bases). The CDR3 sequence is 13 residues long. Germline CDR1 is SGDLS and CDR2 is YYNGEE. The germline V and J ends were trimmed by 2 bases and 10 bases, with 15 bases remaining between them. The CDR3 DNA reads TGTGCCAGCAGCGTCGGAGGGACGGAGGTAGCTTTCTTT. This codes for CASSVGGTEVAFF.

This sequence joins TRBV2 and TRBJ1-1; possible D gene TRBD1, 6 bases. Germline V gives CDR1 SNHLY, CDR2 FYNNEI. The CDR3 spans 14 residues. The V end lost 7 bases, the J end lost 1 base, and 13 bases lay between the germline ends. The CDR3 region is CASTKGGANTEAFF. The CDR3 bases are TGTGCCAGCACCAAGGGGGGGGCGAACACTGAAGCTTTCTTT.

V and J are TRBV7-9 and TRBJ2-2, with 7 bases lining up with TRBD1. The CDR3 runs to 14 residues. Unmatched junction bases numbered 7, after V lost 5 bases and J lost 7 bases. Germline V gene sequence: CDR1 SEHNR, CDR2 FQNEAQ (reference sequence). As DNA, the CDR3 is TGTGCCAGCAGCGCCAGACAGGGATTCGGGGAGCTGTTTTTT. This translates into CASSARQGFGELFF.

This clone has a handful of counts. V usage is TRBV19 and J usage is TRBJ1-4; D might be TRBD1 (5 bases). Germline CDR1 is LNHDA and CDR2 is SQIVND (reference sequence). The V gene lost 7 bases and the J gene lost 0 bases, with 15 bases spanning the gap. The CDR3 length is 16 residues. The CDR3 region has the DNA TGTGCCAGTAAACCACAGGACACATCAACTAATGAAAAACTGTTTTTT. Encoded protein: CASKPQDTSTNEKLFF.

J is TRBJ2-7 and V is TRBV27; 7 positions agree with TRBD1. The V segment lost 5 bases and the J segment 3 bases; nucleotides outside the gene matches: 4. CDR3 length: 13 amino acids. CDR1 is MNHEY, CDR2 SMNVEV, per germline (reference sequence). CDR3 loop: CASSTDRRYEQYF. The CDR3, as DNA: TGTGCCAGCAGTACGGACAGGCGCTACGAGCAGTACTTC.

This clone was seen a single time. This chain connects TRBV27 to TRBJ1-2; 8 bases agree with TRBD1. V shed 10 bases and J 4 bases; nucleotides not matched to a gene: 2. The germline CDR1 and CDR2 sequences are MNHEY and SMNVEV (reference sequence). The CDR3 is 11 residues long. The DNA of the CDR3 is TGTGCCACCGGGACAGGCTATGGCTACACCTTC. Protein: CATGTGYGYTF.

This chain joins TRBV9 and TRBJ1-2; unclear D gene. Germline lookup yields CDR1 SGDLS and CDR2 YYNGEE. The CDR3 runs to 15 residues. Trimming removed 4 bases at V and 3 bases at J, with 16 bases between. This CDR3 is CASSPQRRWDYGYTF. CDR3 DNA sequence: TGTGCCAGCAGCCCACAGAGGAGGTGGGACTATGGCTACACCTTC.

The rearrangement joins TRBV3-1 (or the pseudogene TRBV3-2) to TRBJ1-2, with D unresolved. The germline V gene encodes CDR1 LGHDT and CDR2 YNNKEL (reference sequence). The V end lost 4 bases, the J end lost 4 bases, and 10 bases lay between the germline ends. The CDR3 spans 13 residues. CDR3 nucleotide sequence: TGTGCCAGCAGCCGGGGAGTCGGCTATGGCTACACCTTC. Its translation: CASSRGVGYGYTF.

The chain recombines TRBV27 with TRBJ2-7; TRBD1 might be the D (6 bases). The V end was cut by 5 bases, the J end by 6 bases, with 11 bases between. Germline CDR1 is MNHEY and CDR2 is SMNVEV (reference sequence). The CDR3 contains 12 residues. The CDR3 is CASSPTGFEQYF. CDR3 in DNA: TGTGCCAGCAGTCCAACAGGGTTCGAGCAGTACTTC.